This T cell receptor beta chain was obtained from a study of CD8+ T cells in alopecia areata. Sequencing relied on a cDNA template that was reverse transcribed from extracted RNA. Profiled with immunoSEQ multiplex PCR; TCRdb holds only in-frame clones, not every one. This sample has fewer than 250,000 clones, with 60% to 70% found just once. Documented treatment: oral pan-JAK inhibitor, 5-10 mg twice daily. Study-wide results and limits: In scalp and blood, many expanded lesional clones persisted during tofacitinib.

This clone was counted a few times. As yet, its antigen is unknown. This CDR3 is built from 17 residues. With 2 bases clipped from V and 9 bases from J, the junction kept 15 bases outside the gene matches. Per the germline V gene, CDR1 is ENHRY and CDR2 is SYGVKD. The sequence was obtained from a human donor with alopecia areata. The sequencing here drew on CD4+ T cells sorted from blood, taken at week 4, from a patient treated with tofacitinib. This sequence joins TRBV10-3 and TRBJ2-7, with 11 positions matching TRBD2. The CDR3 DNA follows: TGTGCCATCAGTGAGGAAAAGCTAGCGGGAGGCCGCTTTGTGCAGTACTTC. Translating gives CAISEEKLAGGRFVQYF.